This TCR beta chain was captured by sequencing in a study of robustness of blood B and T cell sequencing (dated by TCRdb to the late 2010s). Regarding the complete study: The goal of the study was to find out how much peripheral blood is required to reliably describe the TCRbeta and IgG repertoires of an individual. In each of the approximately ten independently drawn blood samples, both the TCRbeta and the IgG repertoires were quantified. As technical replicates, two replicate TCRbeta cDNA libraries were prepared from one shared RNA pool derived from a single 10 ml draw. Overall study results and their limits: The 1,000 most abundant TCRbeta clonotypes from the pooled draws were detected in every single 10 ml sample. The TCRbeta rarefaction curves did not fully level off, which suggests either under-sequencing or many low-abundance clonotypes. Because EDTA tubes had to be fractionated immediately, the use of EDTA tubes in multi-site collections was limited. One pair of TCRbeta libraries showed evidence of cross-contamination, likely from batch processing; the shared UMI-sequence pairs were removed. No improvement in the overlap of rare TCRbeta clonotypes was observed when tubes were pooled, implying that much larger blood volumes would be needed for rare TCRbeta clonotypes to be captured. Between the technical replicate libraries, approximately 95% of the top 10,000 TCRbeta clonotypes in one library were also present in the other library. Coverage of the top 10,000 TCRbeta clonotypes approached saturation when 3 or 4 tubes (roughly 26-40 ml blood) were combined.

CDR1 and CDR2, looked up from the germline V gene (reference sequence), are LNHNV and YYDKDF. From cysteine to phenylalanine, the CDR3 is 16 amino acids long. The CDR3 DNA has 48 bases and is translated from base 1. V sheds 1 base and J sheds 2 bases, leaving 13 bases between their ends. TCRbeta repertoires were measured from mRNA instead of genomic DNA, an approach that captures expressed receptors. Buffy coat leukocytes were collected into Trizol, and RNA was extracted with the Direct-zol RNA MiniPrep Plus kit without cell sorting. EDTA blood tubes were centrifuged immediately at 4°C to separate plasma, buffy coat and red blood cells. The method behind the library was PCR. TCRdb names Illumina MiSeq as the instrument used. cDNA was synthesized with SMARTScribe reverse transcriptase and a 5' template-switch oligo that added a universal priming site. Each cDNA molecule was tagged by a 12-nucleotide random unique molecular identifier (UMI) carried on the template-switch oligo. During reverse transcription, TCRbeta transcripts were targeted by chain-specific reverse primers. Uracil DNA glycosylase treatment removed residual template-switch adapters, and cDNA was purified with a Qiagen MinElute kit. For the first PCR, about 25 cycles were run with KAPA HiFi HotStart ReadyMix and step-out primers, split across four 50 ul reactions. First-round PCR products were gel-purified before further amplification. Illumina Nextera adapters were attached in a second roughly 8-cycle PCR, after which libraries were purified and pooled. A 50-nucleotide 5' read captured the UMI barcode for each TCRbeta molecule. As for the authors' bioinformatics: Using the MIGEC toolkit, reads were grouped by UMI into consensus reads. Forward and reverse consensus reads were merged with PEAR to produce final reads. Identical UMI-sequence pairs found in more than one library were treated as cross-sample contamination and removed by a custom decontamination script. MIGMAP, a wrapper around IgBLAST, was used for V(D)J assignment and CDR3 extraction. A TCR clonotype was defined by an identical V gene, J gene and CDR3 amino acid sequence; no sequencing was done for CDR1 and CDR2. TCRdb redid the processing of the public reads, applying fastp at Q25 and MiXCR, and retained in-frame beta chains. Every distinct CDR3 protein forms one entry, paired with its most common genes and DNA. These V and J calls are TCRdb output, not the study's own analysis. Across this sample there are roughly 3,600 distinct CDR3 sequences, with about 54% seen only once. Jointly, the top ten make up more than 20% of the sample.

This clonotype has only a few counts. Its cognate antigen has yet to be identified. No much larger clone is present one base from it, and per-base qualities are unavailable. The sample comprised peripheral blood. The clonotype comes from a human donor in good health. The V and J genes are TRBV15 and TRBJ2-3; possibly the D gene is TRBD2, per 7 matching bases. In nucleotides, the sequence is TGTGCCACCAGCAGAGGAAGGGGGGGAGACACAGATACGCAGTATTTT. It translates as CATSRGRGGDTDTQYF.